The present T cell receptor beta chain was sequenced within a study of cytomegalovirus exposure and HLA in healthy donors. Study-level information: Of all 360 or so donors who were genotyped, 70% to 85% belonged to the Caucasian-associated ancestry cluster. Study-wide results and limits: Despite most TCR sequences being rare, some public TCRs occurred in many donors. Using the classifier, cytomegalovirus status was reportedly diagnosed with high specificity and sensitivity.

The primer mix had 60 Vbeta and 13 Jbeta primers. The table came from immunoSEQ multiplex PCR; TCRdb's copy has only in-frame clones and leaves some out. The repertoire holds 100,000 to 150,000 clones, approximately 10% seen once, with around 4.6% in the top ten. The sample holds a few counts of this clone. Its antigen is still unknown. Trimming shortened V by 2 bases and J by 4 bases, and 20 bases separated the two germline ends. This CDR3 is built from 16 residues. Germline V gives CDR1 GTSNPN, CDR2 SVGIG (reference sequence). The chain recombines TRBV30 with TRBJ1-2, with a weak D call TRBD1 (5 bases). This receptor was identified in a woman under 30 in good health and CMV-seropositive. What was sequenced was PBMCs. CDR3 residues: CAWSFVIPTASYGYTF. The CDR3, as DNA: TGTGCCTGGAGTTTCGTTATTCCGACAGCCTCCTATGGCTACACCTTC.